The 5 T cell receptor beta chains below all came from one sample that was sequenced in a study of cytomegalovirus exposure and HLA in healthy donors. Some clones are missing from TCRdb's copy, which holds only in-frame ones; the method was immunoSEQ multiplex PCR. This sample carries roughly 180,000 clones, around four fifths of them seen once, and the ten largest clones take roughly 7.5%. Sequencing was carried out using PBMCs. Receptors originate from a man in his late teens or twenties in good health and CMV-seropositive.

This chain connects TRBV13 to TRBJ2-3; 12 bases match TRBD2. From germline, CDR1 is PRHDT and CDR2 FYEKMQ (reference sequence). Trimming cost V 5 bases and J 9 bases; bases outside gene matches: 9. The CDR3 covers 15 residues. CDR3 protein: CASSPRLAGARTQYF. CDR3 nucleotide sequence: TGTGCCAGCAGCCCTCGACTAGCGGGAGCGAGGACGCAGTATTTT.

This chain links TRBV6-5 with TRBJ1-2; tentative D call: TRBD1 (5 bases). In germline, CDR1 is MNHEY, CDR2 SVGAGI. Trimming pared 6 bases from V and 6 bases from J, leaving 17 bases between. The CDR3 has 14 amino acids. DNA for the CDR3: TGTGCCAGCAGGGCCGGACTACAGGTGGATGGCTACACCTTC. Translated, it gives CASRAGLQVDGYTF.

The chain uses TRBV6-1 and TRBJ1-2; 11 positions match TRBD1. This CDR3 is built from 18 residues. Germline trimming cut 0 bases from V and 4 bases from J; bases unmatched to any gene: 10. CDR1 and CDR2 (germline): MNHNS, SASEGT. The CDR3 DNA follows: TGTGCCAGCAGTGAAGCGGCGGACAGGGGGCTCCCCGGCTATGGCTACACCTTC. This codes for CASSEAADRGLPGYGYTF.

CDR3 loop: CASSPLSIGSTIYF. CDR3 DNA sequence: TGCGCCAGCAGCCCCCTATCGATCGGGAGCACCATATATTTT. The chain recombines TRBV4-3 with TRBJ1-3; no definite D call. The CDR3 is 14 amino acids. CDR1 is LGHNA, CDR2 YSLEER, per germline. The V gene lost 4 bases and the J gene lost 9 bases, with 16 bases spanning the gap.

This chain links TRBV30 with TRBJ2-7; TRBD1 matches 8 bases. This CDR3 spans 14 amino acids. Per the germline V gene, CDR1 is GTSNPN and CDR2 is SVGIG (reference sequence). V gave up 8 bases and J gave up 3 bases; unmatched junction bases: 12. CDR3 nucleotide sequence: TGTGCCGGAGGGGGGCAGGGGGCTTTCTACGAGCAGTACTTC. Translating it yields CAGGGQGAFYEQYF. Based on the CDR3 plus reference TRBV30 and TRBJ2-7, the full variable domain is SQTIHQWPATLVQPVGSPLSLECTVEGTSNPNLYWYRQAAGRGLQLLFYSVGIGQISSEVPQNLSASRPQDRQFILSSKKLLLSDSGFYLCAGGGQGAFYEQYFGPGTRLTVT.